A selection of T cell receptor beta chains follows, all from one sample in a study of early T cells in non-severe SARS-CoV-2 infection. TCRdb itself ran the 5' RACE reads through MiXCR, one entry per CDR3 protein. The sample lists around 99,000 distinct CDR3 sequences, approximately 12% occurring once. The sequencing sample was made of whole blood. Source of these receptors: an adult who was a healthcare worker with PCR-confirmed SARS-CoV-2 infection or an uninfected control (not recorded which). The CDR3 runs from the conserved cysteine through the conserved F or W. Each record gives: clone size, D gene, V gene, J gene, CDR3 protein, CDR3 DNA. A D gene is named only where the DNA matches it firmly. Clone sizes are given selectively: once, few, many, or a class where the clone is expanded.

few	-	TRBV28	TRBJ2-7	CASSTGFYEQYF	TGTGCCAGCAGCACAGGGTTCTACGAGCAGTACTTC
many	-	TRBV7-2	TRBJ1-2	CASSLDVPQGLNYGYTF	TGTGCCAGCAGCTTAGACGTACCACAGGGACTTAACTATGGCTACACCTTC
many	-	TRBV20-1	TRBJ2-7	CSARDSRETTAEQYF	TGCAGTGCTAGAGATTCCAGGGAAACTACGGCCGAGCAGTACTTC
many	TRBD2	TRBV7-9	TRBJ2-2	CASSREREGAAGELFF	TGTGCCAGCAGCCGTGAGCGGGAGGGCGCCGCCGGGGAGCTGTTTTTT
few	TRBD2	TRBV6-1	TRBJ2-1	CASSPGTSGRAEQFF	TGTGCCAGCAGCCCCGGGACTAGCGGGAGAGCTGAGCAGTTCTTC
many	-	TRBV5-1	TRBJ2-1	CASSLVRGGGDEQFF	TGCGCCAGCAGCTTGGTTCGGGGTGGTGGAGATGAGCAGTTCTTC
-	TRBD1	TRBV5-4	TRBJ2-7	CASSSSDRGYEQYF	TGTGCCAGCAGTTCCTCGGACAGGGGGTACGAGCAGTACTTC
many	-	TRBV7-9	TRBJ1-1	CASSYGANTEAFF	TGTGCCAGCAGCTACGGGGCGAACACTGAAGCTTTCTTT
many	-	TRBV18	TRBJ1-5	CASSPRTDQPQHF	TGTGCCAGCTCACCACGGACAGATCAGCCCCAGCATTTT
-	-	TRBV2	TRBJ1-1	CASSEGPGAFF	TGTGCCAGCAGTGAGGGGCCGGGGGCTTTCTTT
many	TRBD2	TRBV6-2/TRBV6-3	TRBJ2-7	CASSLREYEQYF	TGTGCCAGCAGCTTGCGGGAGTACGAGCAGTACTTC
few	-	TRBV25-1	TRBJ2-5	CASSELGTVETQYF	TGTGCCAGCAGTGAATTAGGGACGGTAGAGACCCAGTACTTC
-	-	TRBV30	TRBJ1-3	CAWSPGLNTIYF	TGTGCCTGGAGTCCAGGTTTAAACACCATATATTTT
many	TRBD2	TRBV6-1	TRBJ2-1	CASSEGLAERNEQFF	TGTGCCAGCAGTGAGGGACTAGCGGAGAGAAATGAGCAGTTCTTC
few	-	TRBV20-1	TRBJ1-5	CSARDRGAYSNQPQHF	TGCAGTGCTAGAGATCGGGGGGCGTATAGCAATCAGCCCCAGCATTTT
many	TRBD1	TRBV28	TRBJ2-3	CASSFRDRVGDTQYF	TGTGCCAGCAGTTTTCGGGACAGGGTTGGAGATACGCAGTATTTT
few	-	TRBV11-2	TRBJ2-3	CASSIGPYTDTQYF	TGTGCCAGCAGCATCGGGCCTTACACAGATACGCAGTATTTT
-	-	TRBV28	TRBJ2-3	CASQPSTDTQYF	TGTGCCAGTCAGCCATCCACAGATACGCAGTATTTT